Listed here are 6 T cell receptor beta chains from one sample, sequenced in a study of shared clonotypes between healthy human individuals (dated by TCRdb to 2018 to 2021). CD8 naive samples were obtained by positive selection for CCR7 among CD45RO-negative cells, yielding a CD45RA+CCR7+ population from which TemRA cells were excluded. The method was the immunoSEQ multiplex PCR assay. What TCRdb holds here is the immuneACCESS table cut down to in-frame rearrangements. Part of the clones is not present; checked against another copy, under half of the missing clones reflect an unresolved V gene, and the others are unexplained. The sample has about 680,000 clones on record, 92% of them singletons. The top ten constitute about 24% of the sample. Sequenced input: naive CD8+ T cells sorted from blood. In the paper's terms, the cell subset or site label means: CD45RA+CCR7+. These receptors were collected from a young man in good health.

The chain couples TRBV11-2 to TRBJ2-2; no firm D call. The CDR3 covers 13 residues. Between the trimmed V and J ends, which lost 5 bases and 5 bases, there was a span of 9 bases. CDR1 is SGHAT, CDR2 FQNNGV, per germline. CDR3 nucleotides: TGTGCCAGCAGCCCGCCCTTAACCGGGGAGCTGTTTTTT. Translation: CASSPPLTGELFF. Full variable domain (outside the CDR3, taken from reference TRBV11-2 and TRBJ2-2): EAGVAQSPRYKIIEKRQSVAFWCNPISGHATLYWYQQILGQGPKLLIQFQNNGVVDDSQLPKDRFSAERLKGVDSTLKIQPAKLEDSAVYLCASSPPLTGELFFGEGSRLTVL.

This sequence joins TRBV29-1 and TRBJ2-7, with D perhaps matching TRBD1 or TRBD2 (5 bases each). The CDR3 runs to 17 residues. V was pared by 4 bases and J by 2 bases, with 24 bases between. Germline loops: CDR1 SQVTM, CDR2 ANQGSEA. The CDR3 protein is CSVGFVPMGEPAYEQYF. The CDR3 coding sequence is TGCAGCGTTGGATTCGTGCCCATGGGGGAACCTGCCTACGAGCAGTACTTC.

This clone was picked up one time. V usage is TRBV19 and J usage is TRBJ2-1, with 15 positions matching TRBD2. The V gene end was trimmed by 10 bases and the J gene end by 1 base; junction bases not matched to a gene: 8. Germline values: CDR1 LNHDA, CDR2 SQIVND (reference sequence). The CDR3 is 17 residues long. In DNA, the CDR3 is TGTGCCACCGCCGGGACTAGCGGGAGGTCGTCCTACAATGAGCAGTTCTTC. Translated: CATAGTSGRSSYNEQFF.

The rearrangement joins TRBV18 to TRBJ2-1; 9 bases are a match to TRBD2. Trimming took 2 bases from V and 4 from J; bases not matched to a gene: 9. Germline V gene data show CDR1 as KGHSH and CDR2 as LQKENI. The CDR3 totals 17 residues. CDR3 sequence reads: CASSPGSGRTRYNEQFF. CDR3 in DNA: TGTGCCAGCTCACCAGGAAGCGGGAGGACGAGATACAATGAGCAGTTCTTC.

On this clone itself: A junction boundary mismatches the germline segment, possibly from a read error. The CDR3 region has the DNA TGTGCCAGCAGCCCCTCAAAAAAGGCTGAGCAGCTCTTC. It specifies CASSPSKKAEQLF. This chain connects TRBV2 to TRBJ2-1; D is uncertain. Germline assignment: CDR1 SNHLY and CDR2 FYNNEI. CDR3 length: 13 residues.

The V and J genes are TRBV19 and TRBJ2-1; D gene unclear. Trimming stripped 2 bases from V and 4 bases from J, with 6 bases between. The CDR3 runs to 13 residues. Germline V gene lookup returns CDR1 LNHDA and CDR2 SQIVND (reference sequence). CDR3 amino acids: CASSITPYNEQFF. In DNA form, the CDR3 reads TGTGCCAGTAGTATAACACCGTACAATGAGCAGTTCTTC. The full variable domain, its missing parts supplied by reference TRBV19 and TRBJ2-1, is DGGITQSPKYLFRKEGQNVTLSCEQNLNHDAMYWYRQDPGQGLRLIYYSQIVNDFQKGDIAEGYSVSREKKESFPLTVTSAQKNPTAFYLCASSITPYNEQFFGPGTRLTVL.